This T cell receptor beta chain is from a study of CD8 T cells in ankylosing spondylitis. From the 5' RACE reads, TCRdb called clonotypes with MiXCR, one entry per CDR3 protein. The table shows 200,000 to 250,000 distinct CDR3 sequences, with more than 5.5% occurring only once. The CDR3 contains 17 residues. Per the germline V gene, CDR1 is SGHDT and CDR2 is YYEEEE. Germline trimming cut 4 bases from V and 4 bases from J; bases unmatched to any gene: 12. This clonotype was seen at least ten times. The antigen is unknown. General study findings and limits: A TCR beta motif of fewer than 10 highly homologous variants seemed to mark ankylosing spondylitis blood. From matched ankylosing spondylitis synovial fluid, disease-linked clones were reportedly recovered at significantly enriched levels. Earlier literature documents some of the motif variants in reactive arthritis synovial fluid and blood.

The specimen sequenced was blood, either unsorted or a sorted T cell fraction (not recorded which). The chain recombines TRBV5-6 with TRBJ2-3; 10 bases agree with TRBD2. The clonotype comes from a male donor with ankylosing spondylitis. The CDR3 loop reads CASSPPYGTSASDTQYF. DNA of the CDR3: TGTGCCAGCAGCCCACCGTACGGGACTAGCGCTTCAGATACGCAGTATTTT. Complete variable domain (other parts from reference TRBV5-6 and TRBJ2-3): DAGVTQSPTHLIKTRGQQVTLRCSPKSGHDTVSWYQQALGQGPQFIFQYYEEEERQRGNFPDRFSGHQFPNYSSELNVNALLLGDSALYLCASSPPYGTSASDTQYFGPGTRLTVL.